Presented here are 23 T cell receptor beta chains from one specimen sequenced in a study of shared clonotypes between healthy human individuals. Assay used: immunoSEQ multiplex PCR; TCRdb lists only in-frame clones, some missing. The repertoire consists of fewer than 1.4 million clones, with around three quarters occurring once and the leading ten covering roughly 0.57%. Sequenced: memory CD4+ T cells from PBMCs. The subset is: CD45RA-negative fraction. Receptor source: a man aged 18 to 30 in good health. Some clones in this sample may be carry-over from other donors' samples.

V and J are TRBV19 and TRBJ2-3; 9 bases align to TRBD1. V trimming: 1 base; J trimming: 2 bases; junction bases outside the gene matches: 4. CDR3 length: 16 residues. Germline-derived CDR1 and CDR2 are LNHDA and SQIVND (reference sequence). The CDR3 here is CASSIGTGGITDTQYF. Here the CDR3 DNA reads TGTGCCAGTAGTATAGGTACAGGGGGCATCACAGATACGCAGTATTTT.

In the case of this clone: This sequence is one base from a far larger clone and is likely a read error. Other DNA sequences in this specimen translate into the identical CDR3. The CDR3 region is CASSQKLDSGNTIYF. The CDR3 bases are TGCGCCAGCAGCCAAAAATTAGACTCTGGAAACACCATATATTTC. The chain carries TRBV4-3 and TRBJ1-3; D not resolved. The length of the CDR3 is 15 residues. Germline V lookup: CDR1 LGHNA, CDR2 YSLEER.

The V and J genes are TRBV10-3 and TRBJ2-7; no definite D call. The germline V gene has CDR1 ENHRY and CDR2 SYGVKD. CDR3 size: 14 residues. Trimming stripped 8 bases from V and 4 bases from J, with 18 bases between. The DNA of the CDR3 is TGTGCCATCTCTGGTATGGCAGGACCATACGAGCAGTACTTC. Protein product: CAISGMAGPYEQYF.

The count of this clone is one. The chain has TRBV5-4 and TRBJ2-3; either TRBD1 or TRBD2 may supply D (5 bases each). CDR1 SGHNT and CDR2 YYREEE come from the germline V gene (reference sequence). V was trimmed by 4 bases and J by 6 bases, leaving 12 bases between them. The CDR3 consists of 13 residues. The CDR3 bases are TGTGCCAGCAGCCGGGACCGCGCGGATACGCAGTATTTT. It specifies CASSRDRADTQYF.

The chain is built from TRBV6-1 and TRBJ2-4, with a weak D call TRBD2 (5 bases). Germline V gives CDR1 MNHNS, CDR2 SASEGT. CDR3 size: 13 residues. The ends were cut back, 10 bases at V and 6 bases at J, with 16 bases in the middle. The CDR3 loop reads CATGRGSGNIQYF. Here the CDR3 DNA reads TGTGCCACTGGGAGAGGTTCGGGAAACATTCAGTACTTC.

The rearrangement uses TRBV27 and TRBJ2-2; D call uncertain. CDR1 is MNHEY, CDR2 SMNVEV, per germline (reference sequence). The CDR3 spans 16 residues. The V end was cut by 3 bases, the J end by 1 base, with 12 bases between. The CDR3 DNA sequence: TGTGCCAGCAGTTTGAACGGGCGGATGAACACCGGGGAGCTGTTTTTT. Translated, it gives CASSLNGRMNTGELFF.

This chain uses TRBV10-2 with TRBJ2-3; D is unclear. The CDR3 is 16 residues long. V gave up 8 bases and J gave up 0 bases, with 18 bases separating them. CDR1 and CDR2 from the germline V gene are WSHSY and SAAADI. CDR3 nucleotides: TGCGCCAGCTGTCGCGGTCAGAGCGCTAGCACAGATACGCAGTATTTT. This codes for CASCRGQSASTDTQYF.

The chain has TRBV28 and TRBJ1-5, with D perhaps matching TRBD1 (6 bases). V was shortened by 10 bases and J by 1 base, with 17 bases between the two germline ends. Germline-derived CDR1 and CDR2 are MDHEN and SYDVKM. This CDR3 has 15 residues. The CDR3 sequence is CATRQVLGSNQPQHF. The CDR3 DNA reads as TGTGCCACCCGACAGGTTTTGGGAAGCAATCAGCCCCAGCATTTT. The full variable domain, in which reference TRBV28 and TRBJ1-5 provide the parts outside the CDR3, is DVKVTQSSRYLVKRTGEKVFLECVQDMDHENMFWYRQDPGLGLRLIYFSYDVKMKEKGDIPEGYSVSREKKERFSLILESASTNQTSMYLCATRQVLGSNQPQHFGDGTRLSIL.

CDR3 in DNA: TGTGCCAGCAGCGGGGGCGGACACGGCTGGGATACGCAGTATTTT. Its protein is CASSGGGHGWDTQYF. The gene calls are TRBV9 and TRBJ2-3; D may be TRBD1 (5 bases). CDR3 size: 15 residues. Trimming removed 3 bases at V and 6 bases at J, with 17 bases between. Germline V gene lookup returns CDR1 SGDLS and CDR2 YYNGEE.

This rearrangement joins TRBV6-5 to TRBJ1-5; D gene uncertain. The CDR3 has 13 residues. Trimming removed 4 bases at V and 3 bases at J, with 7 bases between. Germline CDR1 reads MNHEY; CDR2 reads SVGAGI. CDR3 region: CASSSRDNQPQHF. The CDR3 DNA sequence: TGTGCCAGCAGTTCTAGGGACAATCAGCCCCAGCATTTT.

This clone has a count of ten or more. This chain connects TRBV28 to TRBJ2-3; D call uncertain. Germline V lookup: CDR1 MDHEN, CDR2 SYDVKM. This CDR3 is 15 amino acids long. V lost 2 bases, J lost 4 bases, and 13 bases lay in between. The CDR3 DNA sequence: TGTGCCAGCAGTTTAAGCCCCGCCAAAGCAGATACGCAGTATTTT. Protein: CASSLSPAKADTQYF.

This chain connects TRBV7-3 to TRBJ2-6; D possibly uses TRBD1 or TRBD2 (5 bases each). This CDR3 comprises 16 residues. V was trimmed by 2 bases and J by 4 bases, leaving 12 bases between them. Per germline, CDR1 SGHTA and CDR2 FQGTGA. Here the CDR3 DNA reads TGTGCCAGCAGCTTAGGTCCGGGGCCCGGGGCCAACGTCCTGACTTTC. Encoded protein: CASSLGPGPGANVLTF.

This chain connects TRBV29-1 to TRBJ2-7, with unresolved D. Germline V lookup: CDR1 SQVTM, CDR2 ANQGSEA. The ends were cut back, 4 bases at V and 4 bases at J, with 5 bases in the middle. The CDR3 loop spans 10 amino acids. The CDR3 protein is CSVVFYEQYF. CDR3 coding DNA: TGCAGCGTTGTCTTTTACGAGCAGTACTTC.

This clone appeared a single time. The chain couples TRBV7-9 to TRBJ2-3, with 12 bases fitting TRBD2. Germline values: CDR1 SEHNR, CDR2 FQNEAQ (reference sequence). J gave up 2 bases and V 2 bases, and 8 bases lay outside the gene matches. This CDR3 spans 18 amino acids. The CDR3 coding sequence is TGTGCCAGCAGCTTAAGGTTCCGGACTAGCGGGACCACAGATACGCAGTATTTT. It codes for CASSLRFRTSGTTDTQYF.

V usage is TRBV30 and J usage is TRBJ1-2; D is unresolved. The CDR3 extends over 12 amino acids. CDR1 GTSNPN and CDR2 SVGIG come from the germline V gene (reference sequence). Deletions cut 3 bases from V and 4 bases from J, with 9 bases between. CDR3 sequence reads: CAWSHTIYGYTF. Here the CDR3 DNA reads TGTGCCTGGAGCCACACCATCTATGGCTACACCTTC.

The chain uses TRBV28 and TRBJ2-7, with TRBD1 identical over 11 bases. This CDR3 contains 15 residues. Germline loops: CDR1 MDHEN, CDR2 SYDVKM. Trimming cost V 7 bases and J 2 bases; bases outside gene matches: 7. The CDR3 spells CASNLPGQGAYEQYF. Here the CDR3 DNA reads TGTGCCAGCAATCTACCGGGACAGGGGGCCTACGAGCAGTACTTC. The full variable domain, with the rest looked up from reference TRBV28 and TRBJ2-7, is DVKVTQSSRYLVKRTGEKVFLECVQDMDHENMFWYRQDPGLGLRLIYFSYDVKMKEKGDIPEGYSVSREKKERFSLILESASTNQTSMYLCASNLPGQGAYEQYFGPGTRLTVT.

V usage is TRBV2 and J usage is TRBJ2-1; the D gene is possibly TRBD2 (6 bases). Germline V lookup: CDR1 SNHLY, CDR2 FYNNEI. V lost 6 bases and J 5 bases, leaving 11 bases between the germline ends. The CDR3 is 13 amino acids. This chain's CDR3 is CASSRGLNNEQFF. The CDR3 region has the DNA TGTGCCAGCAGCCGCGGACTAAACAATGAGCAGTTCTTC.

CDR3 bases: TGTGCCAGCAGCCAAAGCTCCGGGACAGGGATCTATGGCTACACCTTC. Amino acid sequence: CASSQSSGTGIYGYTF. J is TRBJ1-2 and V is TRBV14, with TRBD1 matching 9 bases. With 2 bases clipped from V and 4 bases from J, the junction kept 8 bases outside the gene matches. The length of the CDR3 is 16 residues. Germline CDR1 SGHDN, CDR2 FVKESK.

Comments on this clone: The sample contains more than one DNA sequence encoding this CDR3. V is TRBV7-9 and J is TRBJ2-7; D remains ambiguous. V lost 7 bases, J lost 2 bases, and 9 bases lay in between. This CDR3 has 12 residues. CDR1 and CDR2 from the germline V gene are SEHNR and FQNEAQ (reference sequence). CDR3 DNA sequence: TGTGCCAGCACGGGCGATGCCTACGAGCAGTACTTC. It yields the protein CASTGDAYEQYF.

The chain has TRBV30 and TRBJ1-1, with D maybe TRBD1 (6 bases). V was pared by 3 bases and J by 3 bases, with 11 bases between. The CDR3 is 13 amino acids. Looked up from germline, CDR1 is GTSNPN and CDR2 is SVGIG (reference sequence). CDR3 protein: CAWREQGYTEAFF. The CDR3 DNA sequence: TGTGCCTGGAGGGAACAGGGATACACTGAAGCTTTCTTT.

V and J are TRBV28 and TRBJ1-4; the D gene is possibly TRBD1 (5 bases). Germline CDR1 MDHEN, CDR2 SYDVKM. The CDR3 is 11 residues long. The V gene lost 9 bases and the J gene lost 5 bases, with 7 bases spanning the gap. For the CDR3, the DNA is TGTGCCAGTCAGGGAAATGAAAAACTGTTTTTT. This encodes CASQGNEKLFF.

The chain carries TRBV18 and TRBJ2-1, with TRBD2 as a possible D gene (6 bases). V was cut by 3 bases and J by 8 bases, with 11 bases left in between. Germline assignment: CDR1 KGHSH and CDR2 LQKENI. The CDR3 contains 13 residues. In DNA form, the CDR3 reads TGTGCCAGCTCACCTAACCGACTAGATGAGCAGTTCTTC. Its protein is CASSPNRLDEQFF.

The chain joins TRBV28 to TRBJ2-3; a weak D match, TRBD2 (6 bases). Trimming took 6 bases from V and 10 from J, leaving 17 bases between them. The V gene's germline CDR1 is MDHEN and CDR2 SYDVKM. The CDR3 is 13 residues long. The CDR3 spells CASRGTAGLAQYF. The DNA for the CDR3 is TGTGCCAGCAGGGGGACGGCGGGGCTCGCGCAGTATTTT.